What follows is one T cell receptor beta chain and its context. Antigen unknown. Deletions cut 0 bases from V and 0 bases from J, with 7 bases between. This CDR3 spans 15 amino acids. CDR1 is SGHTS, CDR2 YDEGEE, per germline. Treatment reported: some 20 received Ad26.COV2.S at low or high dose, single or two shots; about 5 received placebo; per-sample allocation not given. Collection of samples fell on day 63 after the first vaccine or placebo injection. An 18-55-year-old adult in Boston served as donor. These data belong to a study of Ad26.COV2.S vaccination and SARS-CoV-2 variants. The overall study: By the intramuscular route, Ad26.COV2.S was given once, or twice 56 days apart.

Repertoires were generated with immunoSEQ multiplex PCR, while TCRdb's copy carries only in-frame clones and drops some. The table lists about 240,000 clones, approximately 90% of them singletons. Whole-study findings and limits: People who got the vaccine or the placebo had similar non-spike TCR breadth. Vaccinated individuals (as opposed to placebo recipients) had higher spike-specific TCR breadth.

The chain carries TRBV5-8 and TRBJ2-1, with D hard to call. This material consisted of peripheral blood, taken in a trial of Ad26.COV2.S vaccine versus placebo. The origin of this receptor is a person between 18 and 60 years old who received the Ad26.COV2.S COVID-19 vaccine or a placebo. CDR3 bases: TGTGCCAGCAGCTTGGATTATCGCTCCTACAATGAGCAGTTCTTC. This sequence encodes CASSLDYRSYNEQFF.